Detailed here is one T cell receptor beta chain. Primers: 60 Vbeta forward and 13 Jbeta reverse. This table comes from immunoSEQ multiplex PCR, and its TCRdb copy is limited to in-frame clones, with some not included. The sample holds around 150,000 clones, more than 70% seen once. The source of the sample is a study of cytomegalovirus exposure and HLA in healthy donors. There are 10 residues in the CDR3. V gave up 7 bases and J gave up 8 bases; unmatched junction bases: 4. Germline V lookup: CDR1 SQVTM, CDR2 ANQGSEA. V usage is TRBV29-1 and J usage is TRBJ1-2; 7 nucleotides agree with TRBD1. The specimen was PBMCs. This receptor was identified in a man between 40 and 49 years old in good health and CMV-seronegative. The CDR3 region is CSGQGRGYTF. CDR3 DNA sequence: TGCAGCGGACAGGGTCGGGGCTACACCTTC.